The following is a TCR beta chain sequence with its context. Its antigen is unidentified. Amplification used 60 Vbeta primers and 13 Jbeta primers. Profiled with immunoSEQ multiplex PCR; TCRdb holds only in-frame clones, not every one. The sample includes 160,000 or so clones, around 77% of them seen just once. This entry belongs to a study of cytomegalovirus exposure and HLA in healthy donors. Regarding the study as a whole: TCR beta V- and J-gene trimming, according to a later analysis, was linked to a missense DCLRE1C variant.

This CDR3 has 17 amino acids. Germline values: CDR1 ENHRY, CDR2 SYGVKD. With 0 bases removed from V and 0 bases from J, the gap between germline ends came to 11 bases. The material sequenced was PBMCs. V usage is TRBV10-3 and J usage is TRBJ1-4; D unresolved. The sequence was collected from a man in his 60s in good health and CMV-seronegative. The CDR3 loop is CAISESVQTSTNEKLFF. In DNA, the CDR3 is TGTGCCATCAGTGAGTCGGTTCAGACATCAACTAATGAAAAACTGTTTTTT.